The 3 T cell receptor beta chains listed next were all sequenced from one sample in a study of beta chain features in type 1 diabetes. As every portion of the isolated RNA was reverse transcribed, the sequencing read expressed TCRB transcripts. This table comes from immunoSEQ multiplex PCR, and its TCRdb copy is limited to in-frame clones, with some not included. The sample lists under 900,000 clones, roughly 15% occurring once. The sequencing input was naive CD4+ T cells from blood. Receptor source: a woman between 18 and 30 years old in good health.

The rearrangement joins TRBV28 to TRBJ2-2; D perhaps matches TRBD1 (6 bases). Germline values: CDR1 MDHEN, CDR2 SYDVKM. V lost 10 bases, J lost 1 base, and 16 bases lay in between. The CDR3 runs to 15 residues. As DNA, the CDR3 is TGTGCCACTGCACAGGGACCTATGAACACCGGGGAGCTGTTTTTT. It translates to CATAQGPMNTGELFF.

J is TRBJ2-1 and V is TRBV7-2; no definite D call. With 5 bases removed from V and 3 bases from J, the gap between germline ends came to 11 bases. The CDR3 runs to 14 residues. Looked up from germline, CDR1 is SGHTA and CDR2 is FQGNSA. CDR3 nucleotides: TGTGCCAGCAGCATTAGGTTTGACTACAATGAGCAGTTCTTC. Its protein is CASSIRFDYNEQFF.

This chain uses TRBV6-6 with TRBJ2-5; D perhaps matches TRBD1 (6 bases). The CDR3 runs to 16 residues. Germline V CDR1 and CDR2: MNHNY, SVGAGI (reference sequence). The V gene lost 0 bases and the J gene lost 4 bases, with 15 bases spanning the gap. For the CDR3, the DNA is TGTGCCAGCAGTTACTCCGGGACCCAGGGGTCAGAGACCCAGTACTTC. This gives the protein CASSYSGTQGSETQYF.